The 29 T cell receptor beta chains reported below all come from one sample, sequenced in a study of shared clonotypes between healthy human individuals. The assay was immunoSEQ multiplex PCR, and TCRdb's table has in-frame clones only and misses some. Seen here are roughly 1,500,000 clones, 97% to 99% observed once, and the top ten hold 0.36%. Sequenced: naive CD4+ T cells sorted from blood. The subset here: CD45RA+ positively selected. These receptor sequences come from a man aged 25 to 45 in good health.

V and J are TRBV7-3 and TRBJ2-5; 10 nucleotides align to TRBD2. The V gene's germline CDR1 is SGHTA and CDR2 FQGTGA. The J segment lost 5 bases and the V segment lost 4 bases, leaving 7 bases of the junction unmatched. This CDR3 contains 15 residues. The CDR3, as DNA: TGTGCCAGCAGCTCAAGCGGGAGGGCCGAGGAGACCCAGTACTTC. Its protein product is CASSSSGRAEETQYF.

This sequence joins TRBV5-1 and TRBJ1-2; TRBD1 agrees at 10 bases. CDR1 and CDR2 from the germline V gene are SGHRS and YFSETQ. V was pared by 4 bases and J by 6 bases, with 6 bases of the junction left unmatched. This CDR3 contains 14 residues. The CDR3 DNA sequence: TGCGCCAGCAGCGCCCGGGACAGGGGTGATGGCTACACCTTC. It specifies CASSARDRGDGYTF.

This rearrangement joins TRBV5-1 to TRBJ1-1; D is perhaps TRBD1 (6 bases). The CDR3 is 14 residues long. Germline V gene data show CDR1 as SGHRS and CDR2 as YFSETQ. Trimming stripped 5 bases from V and 2 bases from J, with 13 bases between. CDR3 loop: CASRIRGRNTEAFF. The CDR3 coding sequence is TGCGCCAGCAGGATTCGGGGGCGAAACACTGAAGCTTTCTTT.

The chain has TRBV10-1 and TRBJ1-1; D gene ambiguous. This CDR3 has 12 amino acids. Germline V gene sequence: CDR1 WNHNN, CDR2 SYGVQD (reference sequence). Trimming pared 4 bases from V and 1 base from J, leaving 4 bases between. The CDR3 is CASSGGNTEAFF. The CDR3 DNA sequence: TGCGCCAGCAGTGGTGGGAACACTGAAGCTTTCTTT.

With respect to this clone: Other DNA sequences in the sample encode the same CDR3. The J gene is TRBJ2-1, the V gene TRBV27; D is perhaps TRBD2 (6 bases). V was shortened by 0 bases and J by 0 bases, with 9 bases between the two germline ends. Germline assignment: CDR1 MNHEY and CDR2 SMNVEV (reference sequence). The CDR3 has 16 residues. The CDR3 DNA reads TGTGCCAGCAGTTTATCCGGGGGTAGCTCCTACAATGAGCAGTTCTTC. This encodes CASSLSGGSSYNEQFF.

The V gene is TRBV5-1, the J gene TRBJ2-3, with D maybe TRBD2 (6 bases). Trimming removed 0 bases at V and 6 bases at J, with 17 bases between. Per germline, CDR1 SGHRS and CDR2 YFSETQ. The CDR3 has 16 residues. Written as DNA, the CDR3 is TGCGCCAGCAGCTTGGTTGGGGGGTCAAGAACCGATACGCAGTATTTT. It yields the protein CASSLVGGSRTDTQYF.

Details on this clone: The sample carries other DNA sequences with the same CDR3. The V gene is TRBV5-1, the J gene TRBJ2-7; weak D call: TRBD2 (6 bases). V dropped 3 bases and J dropped 0 bases, with 7 bases sitting between them. The germline gives CDR1 SGHRS, CDR2 YFSETQ. This CDR3 contains 13 residues. In DNA form, the CDR3 reads TGCGCCAGCAGCTCGGGACTCTCCTACGAGCAGTACTTC. Its protein product is CASSSGLSYEQYF.

The rearrangement joins TRBV9 to TRBJ2-1; D not resolved. Germline CDR1 is SGDLS and CDR2 is YYNGEE. V dropped 0 bases and J dropped 7 bases, with 11 bases sitting between them. The CDR3 is 14 amino acids. The CDR3 DNA reads TGTGCCAGCAGCGTAGGGTTTTCGGTTAATGAGCAGTTCTTC. This codes for CASSVGFSVNEQFF.

The V gene is TRBV9, the J gene TRBJ1-1; D is uncertain. Germline CDR1 SGDLS, CDR2 YYNGEE. Trimming cost V 4 bases and J 0 bases, with 16 bases left between them. The CDR3 has 16 residues. The CDR3 DNA reads as TGTGCCAGCAGCCCAGACTTGGCGCGTCTGAACACTGAAGCTTTCTTT. This sequence encodes CASSPDLARLNTEAFF.

Of note for this clone: It is unclear where the CDR3 begins or ends on the DNA, so no DNA is shown, and the CDR3 is as TCRdb lists it. The chain combines TRBV29-1 with TRBJ2-1; the D segment call TRBD2 is taken from the table without a DNA check. The length of the CDR3 is 13 amino acids, counting both ends. Per the germline V gene, CDR1 is SQVTM and CDR2 is ANQGSEA. The CDR3 sequence is CSVRLRFGGEQFF.

J is TRBJ2-1 and V is TRBV9, with TRBD2 matching 9 bases. Trimming at V came to 4 bases and at J to 6 bases, leaving 8 bases not matched to a gene. The CDR3 has 15 amino acids. Germline V gene sequence: CDR1 SGDLS, CDR2 YYNGEE. CDR3 protein: CASSSSAGGSNEQFF. The CDR3 region has the DNA TGTGCCAGCAGCTCCTCAGCGGGAGGAAGCAATGAGCAGTTCTTC. Combining the CDR3 with reference TRBV9 and TRBJ2-1 gives the whole variable domain DSGVTQTPKHLITATGQRVTLRCSPRSGDLSVYWYQQSLDQGLQFLIQYYNGEERAKGNILERFSAQQFPDLHSELNLSSLELGDSALYFCASSSSAGGSNEQFFGPGTRLTVL.

The J gene is TRBJ2-5, the V gene TRBV6-4; 11 nucleotides line up with TRBD1. CDR1 is MRHNA, CDR2 SNTAGT, per germline. Trimming removed 6 bases from V and 2 bases from J; junction bases left unmatched: 5. CDR3 length: 15 amino acids. The CDR3 spells CASSAGTGGQETQYF. CDR3 nucleotides: TGTGCCAGCAGCGCCGGGACAGGGGGACAAGAGACCCAGTACTTC.

The chain joins TRBV4-1 to TRBJ2-6; D ambiguous. Germline CDR1 and CDR2: MGHRA and YSYEKL. Trimming stripped 2 bases from V and 2 bases from J, with 16 bases between. This CDR3 is 18 amino acids long. The CDR3 is CASSQQGQANAGANVLTF. CDR3 DNA: TGCGCCAGCAGCCAACAAGGGCAGGCGAACGCTGGGGCCAACGTCCTGACTTTC.

The V call is TRBV18, the J call TRBJ2-7; weak D call: TRBD1 (7 bases). The V end was cut by 5 bases, the J end by 0 bases, with 14 bases between. Germline CDR1 reads KGHSH; CDR2 reads LQKENI. The CDR3 has 15 residues. In DNA, the CDR3 is TGTGCCAGCTCAGACAGGGACGGGAGCTCCTACGAGCAGTACTTC. Translation gives CASSDRDGSSYEQYF.

The chain carries TRBV20-1 and TRBJ2-5, with no clear D. This CDR3 region has 11 residues. The germline V gene has CDR1 DFQATT and CDR2 SNEGSKA (reference sequence). V was shortened by 3 bases and J by 5 bases, with 7 bases between the two germline ends. CDR3 region: CSASFPETQYF. CDR3 DNA: TGCAGTGCTAGTTTCCCGGAGACCCAGTACTTC.

The chain recombines TRBV30 with TRBJ1-5; 7 nucleotides agree with TRBD1. Germline V gene lookup returns CDR1 GTSNPN and CDR2 SVGIG (reference sequence). The CDR3 sequence is 15 residues long. Losses at the gene ends were 1 base for V and 4 bases for J; bases not matched to a gene: 7. In nucleotides, the CDR3 is TGTGCCTGGAGTGGCCGGGACAGTCGAAATCAGCCCCAGCATTTT. As protein: CAWSGRDSRNQPQHF.

This sequence joins TRBV4-1 and TRBJ2-7; D is unresolved. V was cut by 3 bases and J by 0 bases, with 12 bases left in between. The CDR3 runs to 15 residues. The germline CDR1 and CDR2 sequences are MGHRA and YSYEKL. Here the CDR3 reads CASSHPQAVSYEQYF. CDR3 bases: TGCGCCAGCAGCCACCCCCAGGCCGTCTCCTACGAGCAGTACTTC.

The CDR3 loop is CASSLAGSGANVLTF. CDR3 nucleotides: TGTGCCAGCTCACTAGCAGGGTCCGGGGCCAACGTCCTGACTTTC. The chain has TRBV18 and TRBJ2-6; tentative D call: TRBD1 (5 bases). CDR3 length: 15 amino acids. Trimming took off 4 bases at V and 4 bases at J, with 11 bases between the two ends. CDR1 KGHSH and CDR2 LQKENI come from the germline V gene.

The CDR3 nucleotides are TGTGCCAGCAGCCACGGGGGGAACACCGGGGAGCTGTTTTTT. It codes for CASSHGGNTGELFF. V and J are TRBV13 and TRBJ2-2, with D perhaps matching TRBD2 (6 bases). Germline assignment: CDR1 PRHDT and CDR2 FYEKMQ (reference sequence). This CDR3 contains 14 residues. V dropped 5 bases and J dropped 1 base, with 8 bases sitting between them. Full variable domain (rest looked up from reference TRBV13 and TRBJ2-2): AAGVIQSPRHLIKEKRETATLKCYPIPRHDTVYWYQQGPGQDPQFLISFYEKMQSDKGSIPDRFSAQQFSDYHSELNMSSLELGDSALYFCASSHGGNTGELFFGEGSRLTVL.

The chain couples TRBV10-2 to TRBJ2-2; 11 positions agree with TRBD1. The CDR3 is 18 residues long. V shed 5 bases, J shed 7 bases, and the junction held 15 bases outside the gene matches. Germline-derived CDR1 and CDR2 are WSHSY and SAAADI. CDR3: CASSRTGGAGWLVGELFF. The CDR3 DNA is TGCGCCAGCAGTCGGACAGGGGGCGCAGGATGGTTGGTCGGGGAGCTGTTTTTT.

The rearrangement joins TRBV13 to TRBJ1-1; D gene ambiguous. Germline CDR1 reads PRHDT; CDR2 reads FYEKMQ (reference sequence). This CDR3 has 13 residues. The V gene lost 3 bases and the J gene lost 1 base, with 6 bases spanning the gap. The CDR3 nucleotides are TGTGCCAGCAGCTTTGCTAGGAACACTGAAGCTTTCTTT. Encoded protein: CASSFARNTEAFF. The whole variable domain, remainder taken from reference TRBV13 and TRBJ1-1, is AAGVIQSPRHLIKEKRETATLKCYPIPRHDTVYWYQQGPGQDPQFLISFYEKMQSDKGSIPDRFSAQQFSDYHSELNMSSLELGDSALYFCASSFARNTEAFFGQGTRLTVV.

The V call is TRBV5-4, the J call TRBJ2-3; the D is unclear. The CDR3 contains 13 residues. Trimming shortened V by 4 bases and J by 6 bases, and 12 bases separated the two germline ends. Looked up from germline, CDR1 is SGHNT and CDR2 is YYREEE (reference sequence). CDR3 loop: CASSPSWGDTQYF. The CDR3 DNA follows: TGTGCCAGCAGCCCCTCTTGGGGTGATACGCAGTATTTT.

This clone was recorded only once. The chain uses TRBV5-4 and TRBJ2-1, with TRBD2 matching over 7 bases. Trimming removed 4 bases from V and 8 bases from J; junction bases left unmatched: 9. Germline V gene lookup returns CDR1 SGHNT and CDR2 YYREEE (reference sequence). The CDR3 has 14 residues. CDR3 bases: TGTGCCAGCAGCCCGGGACTACTAGCCGATGAGCAGTTCTTC. Translated, it gives CASSPGLLADEQFF.

The chain links TRBV9 to TRBJ1-2; D is unclear. Germline V gives CDR1 SGDLS, CDR2 YYNGEE. This CDR3 contains 15 residues. Trimming stripped 4 bases from V and 1 base from J, with 14 bases between. The CDR3 DNA reads TGTGCCAGCAGCCTAGATGGTTACGTTAACTATGGCTACACCTTC. This sequence encodes CASSLDGYVNYGYTF.

The chain carries TRBV18 and TRBJ1-2, with a possible D match to TRBD1 (6 bases). With 0 bases removed from V and 3 bases from J, the gap between germline ends came to 8 bases. CDR3 length equals 14 residues. CDR1 and CDR2 from the germline V gene are KGHSH and LQKENI. For the CDR3, the DNA is TGTGCCAGCTCACCACCGGGGGCCGACTATGGCTACACCTTC. This gives the protein CASSPPGADYGYTF.

A word on this clone: The same CDR3 can be traced to other DNA sequences in this sample. V usage is TRBV7-9 and J usage is TRBJ1-2; D not certain. This CDR3 contains 12 residues. CDR1 and CDR2 from the germline V gene are SEHNR and FQNEAQ (reference sequence). Trimming removed 3 bases from V and 4 bases from J, with 6 bases in between. This CDR3 reads CASSLGGYGYTF. CDR3 nucleotide sequence: TGTGCCAGCAGCTTGGGCGGCTATGGCTACACCTTC.

The chain couples TRBV4-3 to TRBJ2-7; the D gene could be TRBD1 or TRBD2 (6 bases each). CDR1 is LGHNA and CDR2 is YSLEER in the germline V gene. This CDR3 region has 13 residues. V dropped 5 bases and J dropped 1 base, with 9 bases sitting between them. As DNA, the CDR3 is TGCGCCAGCAGCAAGGGGGGATCCTACGAGCAGTACTTC. Translation gives CASSKGGSYEQYF.

The chain couples TRBV5-6 to TRBJ2-7; possible D gene TRBD2, 6 bases. Germline V gene sequence: CDR1 SGHDT, CDR2 YYEEEE. V gave up 4 bases and J gave up 0 bases, with 11 bases separating them. CDR3 length: 14 residues. CDR3 coding DNA: TGTGCCAGCAGCGCTGTGGACTACTCCTACGAGCAGTACTTC. Its protein is CASSAVDYSYEQYF. Variable domain in full (rest from reference TRBV5-6 and TRBJ2-7): DAGVTQSPTHLIKTRGQQVTLRCSPKSGHDTVSWYQQALGQGPQFIFQYYEEEERQRGNFPDRFSGHQFPNYSSELNVNALLLGDSALYLCASSAVDYSYEQYFGPGTRLTVT.

The V and J genes are TRBV6-1 and TRBJ1-4; the match to TRBD1 covers 8 bases. CDR1 MNHNS and CDR2 SASEGT come from the germline V gene. The CDR3 length is 14 residues. V lost 8 bases to trimming and J lost 4 bases; unmatched junction nucleotides: 6. This chain's CDR3 is CASSDRALNEKLFF. CDR3 coding DNA: TGTGCCAGCTCGGACAGGGCTCTTAATGAAAAACTGTTTTTT.